Each of the 5 T cell receptor beta chains below was sequenced from the same sample in a study of T-cell reconstitution after alpha-beta-depleted transplantation in children. The authors prepared the TCRbeta library with unique molecular identifiers. TCRdb processed the PCR reads anew with MiXCR; each CDR3 protein has one entry. The sample contains roughly 500,000 distinct CDR3 sequences, approximately 32% of which appear only once. Sequenced material: PBMCs from the stem cell graft donor, taken from the stem cell graft. These receptors were obtained from a human donor who donated a stem cell graft to a child with aplastic anemia.

V and J are TRBV6-2 or TRBV6-3 and TRBJ1-5; TRBD1 matches 8 bases. The CDR3 length is 15 residues. The germline gives CDR1 MNHEY, CDR2 SVGEGT. Trimming cost V 2 bases and J 6 bases; bases outside gene matches: 6. The chain's CDR3 is CASSYISTGAQPQHF. CDR3 bases: TGTGCCAGCAGTTACATCTCGACAGGGGCTCAGCCCCAGCATTTT.

The V call is TRBV19, the J call TRBJ1-5; D unresolved. The CDR3 contains 16 residues. The V end lost 3 bases, the J end lost 2 bases, and 14 bases lay between the germline ends. CDR1 and CDR2 (germline): LNHDA, SQIVND (reference sequence). DNA for the CDR3: TGTGCCAGTAGTATCGTGGCTGGGTCTGGCAATCAGCCCCAGCATTTT. Protein: CASSIVAGSGNQPQHF.

The CDR3 protein is CASSYSGPLSDTQYF. Written as DNA, the CDR3 is TGTGCCAGCAGTTATTCTGGACCGCTCTCAGATACGCAGTATTTT. The chain has TRBV6-5 and TRBJ2-3, with D unresolved. This CDR3 contains 15 residues. The germline V gene encodes CDR1 MNHEY and CDR2 SVGAGI. V was clipped by 3 bases and J by 4 bases, with 14 bases between them.

This clonotype was found a few times. V gene TRBV12-3 or TRBV12-4 combines with J gene TRBJ2-5; a possible D gene is TRBD2 (6 bases). V dropped 7 bases and J dropped 2 bases, with 17 bases sitting between them. The CDR3 has 15 residues. DNA of the CDR3: TGTGCCAGCATTCGTTTTGGCGGGGCTCAAGAGACCCAGTACTTC. Translating it yields CASIRFGGAQETQYF.

CDR3 protein: CASSDGGRTEAFF. The CDR3 nucleotides are TGTGCCAGCAGCGATGGGGGTCGCACTGAAGCTTTCTTT. The genes are TRBV7-6 and TRBJ1-1; TRBD1 is a possible D gene (5 bases). CDR1 is SGHVS and CDR2 is FNYEAQ in the germline V gene. Trimming cost V 5 bases and J 4 bases, with 11 bases left between them. The CDR3 contains 13 residues.